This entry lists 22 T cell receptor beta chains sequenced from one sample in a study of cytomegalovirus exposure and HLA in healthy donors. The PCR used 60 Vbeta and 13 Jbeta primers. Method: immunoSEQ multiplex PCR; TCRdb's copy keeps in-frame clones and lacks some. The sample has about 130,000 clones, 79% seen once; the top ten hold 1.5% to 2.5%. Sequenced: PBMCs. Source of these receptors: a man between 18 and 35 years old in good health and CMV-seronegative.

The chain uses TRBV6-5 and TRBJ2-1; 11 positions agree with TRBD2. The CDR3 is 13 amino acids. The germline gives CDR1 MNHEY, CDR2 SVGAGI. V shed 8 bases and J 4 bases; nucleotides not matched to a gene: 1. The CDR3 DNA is TGTGCCAGCGGGACTAGCGGATACAATGAGCAGTTCTTC. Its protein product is CASGTSGYNEQFF.

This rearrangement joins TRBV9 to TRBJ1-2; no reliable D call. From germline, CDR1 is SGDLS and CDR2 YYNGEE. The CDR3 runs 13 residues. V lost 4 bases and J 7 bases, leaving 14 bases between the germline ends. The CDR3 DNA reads TGTGCCAGCAGCCCCGCAGGATTCGGTGGCTACACCTTC. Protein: CASSPAGFGGYTF.

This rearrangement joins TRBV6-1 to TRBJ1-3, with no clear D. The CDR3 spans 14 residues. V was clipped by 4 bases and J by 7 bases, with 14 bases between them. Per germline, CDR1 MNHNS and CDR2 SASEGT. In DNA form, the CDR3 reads TGTGCCAGCAGTGTCGATTCCGCCAGGAACACCATATATTTT. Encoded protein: CASSVDSARNTIYF.

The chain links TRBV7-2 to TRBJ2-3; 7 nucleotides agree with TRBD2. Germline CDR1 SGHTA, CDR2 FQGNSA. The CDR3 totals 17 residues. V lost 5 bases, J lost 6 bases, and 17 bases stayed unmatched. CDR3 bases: TGTGCCAGCAGCACGCCCGGGAGCGGGGTGGGGCGGGATACGCAGTATTTT. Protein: CASSTPGSGVGRDTQYF.

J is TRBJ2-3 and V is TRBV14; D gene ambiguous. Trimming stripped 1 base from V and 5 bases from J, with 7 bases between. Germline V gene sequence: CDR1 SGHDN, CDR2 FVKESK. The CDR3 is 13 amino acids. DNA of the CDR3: TGTGCCAGCAGCCAAGCCCCGGGAGATACGCAGTATTTT. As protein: CASSQAPGDTQYF.

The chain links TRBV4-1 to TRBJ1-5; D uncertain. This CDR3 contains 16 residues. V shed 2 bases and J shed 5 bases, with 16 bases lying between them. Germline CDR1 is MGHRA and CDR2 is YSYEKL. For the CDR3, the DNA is TGCGCCAGCAGCCAATTTTGGCCAGTTAATGATCAGCCCCAGCATTTT. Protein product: CASSQFWPVNDQPQHF.

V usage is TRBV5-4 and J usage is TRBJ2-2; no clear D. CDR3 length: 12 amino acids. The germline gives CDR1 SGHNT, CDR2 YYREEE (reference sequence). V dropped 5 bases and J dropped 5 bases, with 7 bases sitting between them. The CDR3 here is CASSWLTGELFF. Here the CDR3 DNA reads TGTGCCAGCAGTTGGCTGACCGGGGAGCTGTTTTTT.

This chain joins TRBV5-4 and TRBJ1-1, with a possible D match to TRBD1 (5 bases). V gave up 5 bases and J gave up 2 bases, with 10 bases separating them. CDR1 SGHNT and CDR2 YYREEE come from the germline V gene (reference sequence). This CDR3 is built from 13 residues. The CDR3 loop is CASRQGDNTEAFF. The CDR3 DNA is TGTGCCAGCAGACAAGGGGATAACACTGAAGCTTTCTTT. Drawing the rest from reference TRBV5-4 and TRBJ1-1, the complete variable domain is ETGVTQSPTHLIKTRGQQVTLRCSSQSGHNTVSWYQQALGQGPQFIFQYYREEENGRGNFPPRFSGLQFPNYSSELNVNALELDDSALYLCASRQGDNTEAFFGQGTRLTVV.

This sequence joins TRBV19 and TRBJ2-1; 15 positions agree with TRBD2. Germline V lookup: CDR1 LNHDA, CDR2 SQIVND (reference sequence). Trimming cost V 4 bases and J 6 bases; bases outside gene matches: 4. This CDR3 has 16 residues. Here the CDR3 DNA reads TGTGCCAGTAGTAGGACTAGCGGGAGGGCCGTCAATGAGCAGTTCTTC. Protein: CASSRTSGRAVNEQFF.

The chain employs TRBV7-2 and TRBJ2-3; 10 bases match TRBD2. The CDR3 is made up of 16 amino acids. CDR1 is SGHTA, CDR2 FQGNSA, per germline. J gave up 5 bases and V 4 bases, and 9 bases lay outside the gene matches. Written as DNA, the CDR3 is TGTGCCAGCAGCTCCTGGGGTGGACTAGCGGTAGATACGCAGTATTTT. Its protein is CASSSWGGLAVDTQYF.

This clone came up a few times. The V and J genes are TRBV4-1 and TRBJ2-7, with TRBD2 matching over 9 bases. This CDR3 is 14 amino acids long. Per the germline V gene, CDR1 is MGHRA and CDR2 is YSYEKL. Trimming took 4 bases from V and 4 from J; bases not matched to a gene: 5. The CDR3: CASSLTSGRYEQYF. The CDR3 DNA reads TGCGCCAGCAGCCTGACTAGCGGTAGATACGAGCAGTACTTC.

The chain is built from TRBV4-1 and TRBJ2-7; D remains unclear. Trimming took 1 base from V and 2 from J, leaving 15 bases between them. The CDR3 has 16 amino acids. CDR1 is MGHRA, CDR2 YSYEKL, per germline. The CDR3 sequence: CASSQVAGGATYEQYF. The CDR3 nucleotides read TGCGCCAGCAGCCAAGTAGCCGGTGGTGCTACCTACGAGCAGTACTTC.

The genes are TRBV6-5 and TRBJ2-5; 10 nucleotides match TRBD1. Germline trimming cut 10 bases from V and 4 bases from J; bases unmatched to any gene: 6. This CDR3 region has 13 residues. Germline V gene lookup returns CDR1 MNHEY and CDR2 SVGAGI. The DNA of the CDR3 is TGTGCCATCCGACAGGGGGCTGGAGAGACCCAGTACTTC. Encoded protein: CAIRQGAGETQYF.

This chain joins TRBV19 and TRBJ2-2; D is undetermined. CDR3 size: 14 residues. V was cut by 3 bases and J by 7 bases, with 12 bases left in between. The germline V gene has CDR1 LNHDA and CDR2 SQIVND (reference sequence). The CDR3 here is CASSMNVRDGELFF. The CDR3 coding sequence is TGTGCCAGTAGTATGAACGTCCGCGACGGGGAGCTGTTTTTT.

For the CDR3, the DNA is TGTGCCAGCAGTTTATCTTGGCTAGCGGACCTCACCGGGGAGCTGTTTTTT. Protein: CASSLSWLADLTGELFF. The chain combines TRBV27 with TRBJ2-2, with 7 bases that match TRBD2. V shed 0 bases and J 4 bases; nucleotides not matched to a gene: 8. This CDR3 contains 17 residues. CDR1 is MNHEY, CDR2 SMNVEV, per germline (reference sequence).

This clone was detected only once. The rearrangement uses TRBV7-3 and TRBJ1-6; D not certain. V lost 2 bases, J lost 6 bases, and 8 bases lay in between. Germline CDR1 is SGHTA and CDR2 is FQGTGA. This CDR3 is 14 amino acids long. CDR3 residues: CASSLGGVNSPLHF. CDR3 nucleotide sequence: TGTGCCAGCAGCTTAGGCGGGGTTAATTCACCCCTCCACTTT.

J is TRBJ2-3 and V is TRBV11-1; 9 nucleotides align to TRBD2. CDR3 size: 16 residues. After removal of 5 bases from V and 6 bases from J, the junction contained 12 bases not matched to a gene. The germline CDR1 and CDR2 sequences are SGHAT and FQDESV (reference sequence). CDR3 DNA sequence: TGTGCCAGCAGCACCCTAGCGGGAAGATGGGCGGATACGCAGTATTTT. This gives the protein CASSTLAGRWADTQYF.

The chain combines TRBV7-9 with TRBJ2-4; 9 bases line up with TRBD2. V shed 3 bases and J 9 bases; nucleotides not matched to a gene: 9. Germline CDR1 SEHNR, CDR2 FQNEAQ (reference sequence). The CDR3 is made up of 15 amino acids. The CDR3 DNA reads TGTGCCAGCAGCTTGATAGCGGGAGTTTCGGGCATTCAGTACTTC. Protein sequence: CASSLIAGVSGIQYF.

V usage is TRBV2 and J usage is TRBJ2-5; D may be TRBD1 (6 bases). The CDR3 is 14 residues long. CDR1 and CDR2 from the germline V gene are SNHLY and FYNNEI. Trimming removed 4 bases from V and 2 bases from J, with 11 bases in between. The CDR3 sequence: CASSADRSQETQYF. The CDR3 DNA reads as TGTGCCAGCAGTGCTGACAGGAGTCAAGAGACCCAGTACTTC. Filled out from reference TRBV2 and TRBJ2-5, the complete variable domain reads EPEVTQTPSHQVTQMGQEVILRCVPISNHLYFYWYRQILGQKVEFLVSFYNNEISEKSEIFDDQFSVERPDGSNFTLKIRSTKLEDSAMYFCASSADRSQETQYFGPGTRLLVL.

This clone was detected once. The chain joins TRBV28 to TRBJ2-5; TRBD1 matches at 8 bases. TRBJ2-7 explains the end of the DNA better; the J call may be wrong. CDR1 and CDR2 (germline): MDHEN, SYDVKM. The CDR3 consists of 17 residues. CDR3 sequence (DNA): TGTGCCAGCAGTTTCCCGGGTCGGACAGGGAGGTCCTACGAGCAGTACTTC. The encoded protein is CASSFPGRTGRSYEQYF.

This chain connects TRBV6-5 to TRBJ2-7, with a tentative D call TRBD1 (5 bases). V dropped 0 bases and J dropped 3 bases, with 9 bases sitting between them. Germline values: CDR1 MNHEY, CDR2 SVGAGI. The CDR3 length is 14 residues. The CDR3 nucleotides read TGTGCCAGCAGTTACTCGAATCAGGGCTACGAGCAGTACGTC. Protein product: CASSYSNQGYEQYV.

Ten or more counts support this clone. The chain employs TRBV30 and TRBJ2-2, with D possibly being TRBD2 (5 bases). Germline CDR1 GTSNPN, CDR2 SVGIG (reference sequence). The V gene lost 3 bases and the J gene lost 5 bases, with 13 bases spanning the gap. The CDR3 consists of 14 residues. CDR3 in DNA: TGTGCCTGGAGCGTGGCAGGCGGGACCGGGGAGCTGTTTTTT. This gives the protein CAWSVAGGTGELFF.